This T cell receptor beta chain was sequenced in a study of post-analysis software for immune sequencing data. Study-wide results and caveats: When patients were compared with controls, about five TRBV segments were more frequent, TRBV5-6, TRBV5-1 and TRBV20-1 among them.

Concerning this clonotype: Its specificity is unknown.

Trimming stripped 4 bases from V and 5 bases from J, with 12 bases between. This CDR3 has 13 residues. In germline, CDR1 is SGHKS, CDR2 YYEKEE (reference sequence). cDNA libraries of TCR beta carried unique molecular identifiers. TCRdb re-called the PCR reads with MiXCR, one entry per CDR3 protein. This table has hundreds of thousands of distinct CDR3 sequences, 45% appearing once. The sequence derives from a girl under 18 with multiple sclerosis. The chain joins TRBV5-5 to TRBJ2-5; D unresolved. Sample: blood. The CDR3 spells CASSMETWETQYF. The CDR3 bases are TGTGCCAGCAGCATGGAGACATGGGAGACCCAGTACTTC.